Given below is one TCR beta chain in context. The data stem from a study of blood T cell repertoires in COVID-19. At the level of the study: The analysed material was cDNA or gDNA that came from T cells, B-cell-depleted T cells, or PBMCs.

Sequencing was performed with immunoSEQ multiplex PCR; in TCRdb, only in-frame clones are kept and a portion is missing. The sample holds roughly 150,000 clones; approximately 90% are singletons and the top ten take around 15%. This CDR3 has 14 residues. Germline V gives CDR1 KGHDR, CDR2 SFDVKD. With 4 bases clipped from V and 4 bases from J, the junction kept 4 bases outside the gene matches. The sequence was obtained from a woman aged 40 to 50 with acute or convalescent COVID-19. The chain has TRBV24-1 and TRBJ2-7, with 9 bases fitting TRBD1. The sequencing sample was made of peripheral blood. The DNA for the CDR3 is TGTGCCACCAGTGAACAAGGGACAGGGTACGAGCAGTACTTC. It specifies CATSEQGTGYEQYF.